The 20 T cell receptor beta chains presented below share a single source sample, sequenced in a study of cytomegalovirus exposure and HLA in healthy donors. TCRdb's table, derived via immunoSEQ multiplex PCR, lists solely in-frame clones and lacks some. The sample holds tens of thousands of clones; roughly 93% are singletons and the top ten take roughly 1.9%. Material: PBMCs. The origin of the receptors is a man aged 25-45 years in good health and CMV-seronegative.

The chain employs TRBV18 and TRBJ1-1; the D is unclear. Trimming took off 2 bases at V and 3 bases at J, with 7 bases between the two ends. The CDR3 runs to 13 residues. Germline CDR1 KGHSH, CDR2 LQKENI. The CDR3 DNA follows: TGTGCCAGCTCACCAGGAGGAGACACTGAAGCTTTCTTT. Protein sequence: CASSPGGDTEAFF.

The chain is built from TRBV11-2 and TRBJ2-1; D might be TRBD1 (5 bases). Per germline, CDR1 SGHAT and CDR2 FQNNGV. This CDR3 region has 16 residues. V lost 1 base and J 6 bases, leaving 16 bases between the germline ends. Here the CDR3 DNA reads TGTGCCAGCAGCTTAGGTCAGGGCCCACAGAGCAATGAGCAGTTCTTC. Its protein product is CASSLGQGPQSNEQFF.

The chain is built from TRBV6-1 and TRBJ2-7; the match to TRBD2 covers 8 bases. This CDR3 comprises 13 residues. Germline CDR1 MNHNS, CDR2 SASEGT. Trimming cost V 10 bases and J 5 bases; bases outside gene matches: 10. CDR3 sequence: CATKSSGLDEQYF. The CDR3 region has the DNA TGTGCCACCAAATCTAGCGGGTTGGACGAGCAGTACTTC.

About this clone itself: One junction end does not reproduce the germline sequence, and a read error may be involved. The chain employs TRBV19 and TRBJ2-7; 9 bases match TRBD1. This CDR3 is 15 amino acids long. Germline V gene sequence: CDR1 LNHDA, CDR2 SQIVND (reference sequence). The CDR3 is CASSITGTGTYKQYF. CDR3 nucleotide sequence: TGTGCCAGTAGCATAACCGGGACAGGGACCTACAAGCAGTACTTC. Variable domain in full (rest from reference TRBV19 and TRBJ2-7): DGGITQSPKYLFRKEGQNVTLSCEQNLNHDAMYWYRQDPGQGLRLIYYSQIVNDFQKGDIAEGYSVSREKKESFPLTVTSAQKNPTAFYLCASSITGTGTYKQYFGPGTRLTVT.

The chain joins TRBV7-2 to TRBJ1-2, with D possibly matching TRBD1 (6 bases). The germline V gene encodes CDR1 SGHTA and CDR2 FQGNSA. The V end was cut by 5 bases, the J end by 4 bases, with 14 bases between. The CDR3 covers 14 residues. CDR3 DNA: TGTGCCAGCAGCCCTCGGACAGCCAGCTATGGCTACACCTTC. This encodes CASSPRTASYGYTF.

The rearrangement links TRBV27 to TRBJ2-1; D is undetermined. Germline V gives CDR1 MNHEY, CDR2 SMNVEV (reference sequence). Deletions cut 6 bases from V and 2 bases from J, with 2 bases between. This CDR3 spans 11 amino acids. In DNA form, the CDR3 reads TGTGCCAGCAGCGCCTACAATGAGCAGTTCTTC. Translated, it gives CASSAYNEQFF.

The CDR3 region has the DNA TGTGCCAGCAGTCAGGGCTCTGGGGCCAACGTCCTGACTTTC. This translates into CASSQGSGANVLTF. This sequence joins TRBV27 and TRBJ2-6, with a weak D call TRBD1 (5 bases). Germline V gene lookup returns CDR1 MNHEY and CDR2 SMNVEV (reference sequence). The V end was cut by 5 bases, the J end by 0 bases, with 5 bases between. The CDR3 totals 14 residues.

This clone was seen a few times. V is TRBV7-9 and J is TRBJ2-7; 9 positions match TRBD2. The CDR3 is 15 residues long. V shed 4 bases and J 2 bases; nucleotides not matched to a gene: 6. Germline CDR1 and CDR2: SEHNR and FQNEAQ (reference sequence). The CDR3 bases are TGTGCCAGCAGCTGGACTAGCGAGAATACCTACGAGCAGTACTTC. Its protein product is CASSWTSENTYEQYF. Complete variable domain (other parts from reference TRBV7-9 and TRBJ2-7): DTGVSQNPRHKITKRGQNVTFRCDPISEHNRLYWYRQTLGQGPEFLTYFQNEAQLEKSRLLSDRFSAERPKGSFSTLEIQRTEQGDSAMYLCASSWTSENTYEQYFGPGTRLTVT.

The genes are TRBV6-6 and TRBJ2-7; the D gene is possibly TRBD1 (5 bases). V was shortened by 5 bases and J by 2 bases, with 19 bases between the two germline ends. The length of the CDR3 is 16 residues. Germline CDR1 and CDR2: MNHNY and SVGAGI (reference sequence). The CDR3: CASSTRDSLVPYEQYF. The CDR3 DNA follows: TGTGCCAGCAGTACACGCGACAGTCTCGTACCCTACGAGCAGTACTTC.

The V and J genes are TRBV28 and TRBJ2-5; D is ambiguous. Trimming took 3 bases from V and 5 from J, leaving 16 bases between them. This CDR3 comprises 15 residues. CDR1 is MDHEN and CDR2 is SYDVKM in the germline V gene. CDR3 nucleotides: TGTGCCAGCAGTTTGGGCCCGACCCTCACGGAGACCCAGTACTTC. Translated, it gives CASSLGPTLTETQYF.

This rearrangement joins TRBV5-1 to TRBJ2-7; 9 positions match TRBD2. V dropped 0 bases and J dropped 0; count of bases not matched to a gene: 1. In germline, CDR1 is SGHRS, CDR2 YFSETQ. The CDR3 sequence is 15 residues long. The CDR3 region is CASSLVTSGSYEQYF. The DNA for the CDR3 is TGCGCCAGCAGCTTGGTGACTAGCGGCTCCTACGAGCAGTACTTC.

J is TRBJ1-3 and V is TRBV9; TRBD1 matches at 11 bases. The V and J ends lost 0 bases and 0 bases, in that order; junction bases with no gene match: 11. The CDR3 is 20 residues long. CDR1 is SGDLS and CDR2 is YYNGEE in the germline V gene. The CDR3 reads CASSVAGTGGKRSSGNTIYF. The CDR3 DNA is TGTGCCAGCAGCGTAGCCGGGACAGGGGGAAAACGGAGCTCTGGAAACACCATATATTTT.

The gene calls are TRBV15 and TRBJ2-1; 9 bases map to TRBD2. The CDR3 consists of 16 residues. The germline V gene has CDR1 LNHNV and CDR2 YYDKDF (reference sequence). The V segment lost 5 bases and the J segment 4 bases; nucleotides outside the gene matches: 9. For the CDR3, the DNA is TGTGCCACCAGCCTTCTGGCGGGAGGGGTTTACAATGAGCAGTTCTTC. Translating it yields CATSLLAGGVYNEQFF.

The J gene is TRBJ2-2, the V gene TRBV19, with 7 bases matching TRBD1. The CDR3 consists of 17 residues. V was clipped by 7 bases and J by 0 bases; unmatched bases: 11. The V gene's germline CDR1 is LNHDA and CDR2 SQIVND (reference sequence). The CDR3 spells CASITRTGLTNTGELFF. Written as DNA, the CDR3 is TGTGCCAGTATCACTAGGACAGGACTTACGAACACCGGGGAGCTGTTTTTT.

The rearrangement joins TRBV27 to TRBJ1-6; D ambiguous. The germline V gene encodes CDR1 MNHEY and CDR2 SMNVEV (reference sequence). CDR3 length equals 19 residues. The V gene lost 11 bases and the J gene lost 0 bases, with 26 bases spanning the gap. DNA of the CDR3: TGTGCCCTGGAGGGCAGACGAGAAACTCTGAGCTCCTATAATTCACCCCTCCACTTT. Translating gives CALEGRRETLSSYNSPLHF.

This sequence joins TRBV9 and TRBJ2-3; 11 positions match TRBD1. This CDR3 is built from 15 residues. Germline CDR1 and CDR2: SGDLS and YYNGEE. With V trimmed by 4 bases and J by 6 bases, 7 bases remained unmatched. DNA for the CDR3: TGTGCCAGCAGCCACGGGACAGGGGGTGTGGATACGCAGTATTTT. This codes for CASSHGTGGVDTQYF.

This clone has just one count. The V call is TRBV7-8, the J call TRBJ1-1; D is undetermined. V lost 1 base and J 5 bases, leaving 11 bases between the germline ends. CDR1 SGHVS and CDR2 FQNEAQ come from the germline V gene. The CDR3 consists of 14 residues. CDR3 sequence reads: CASSLGGGLTEAFF. Here the CDR3 DNA reads TGTGCCAGCAGCTTAGGGGGAGGACTGACTGAAGCTTTCTTT.

The V call is TRBV2, the J call TRBJ2-1, with 9 bases lining up with TRBD2. Germline values: CDR1 SNHLY, CDR2 FYNNEI. V was pared by 6 bases and J by 7 bases, with 13 bases of the junction left unmatched. This CDR3 has 16 residues. CDR3 nucleotides: TGTGCCAGCAGAAGGGGGCGGGAGGGCTTGGTAAATGAGCAGTTCTTC. It translates to CASRRGREGLVNEQFF.

CDR3 amino acids: CASSFGQGSFGGYTF. DNA of the CDR3: TGTGCCAGCAGCTTTGGACAGGGGAGTTTTGGCGGCTACACCTTC. The chain uses TRBV7-8 and TRBJ1-2, with 9 bases lining up with TRBD1. The CDR3 is made up of 15 amino acids. Losses at the gene ends were 3 bases for V and 8 bases for J; bases not matched to a gene: 10. Per the germline V gene, CDR1 is SGHVS and CDR2 is FQNEAQ.

On this clone: Mismatch with germline at one junction end may stem from a read error. V usage is TRBV7-7 and J usage is TRBJ2-3, with TRBD1 identical over 8 bases. This CDR3 spans 15 amino acids. The germline V gene encodes CDR1 SSHAT and CDR2 FNYEAQ (reference sequence). The CDR3: CASSSQGEGTDTQYF. CDR3 DNA: TGTGCTAGCAGTTCACAGGGGGAGGGCACAGATACGCAGTATTTT.